This T cell receptor (beta chain) originates from a study of blood T cell repertoires in COVID-19. Whole-study context: T cells, B-cell-depleted T cells, or PBMCs provided the cDNA or gDNA that served as material.

Unmatched junction bases numbered 8, after V lost 5 bases and J lost 6 bases. CDR3 length: 14 residues. Germline CDR1 MNHEY, CDR2 SMNVEV (reference sequence). As processed by the authors: Using reference gene primer amplification, nucleated cell counts were estimated. Sequencing was performed with immunoSEQ multiplex PCR; in TCRdb, only in-frame clones are kept and a portion is missing. D and trimming come from the DNA, and the V and J calls and clone size come from that table. The table lists approximately 110,000 clones, 82% of them singletons. The source material was peripheral blood. This chain links TRBV27 with TRBJ1-1; 8 bases map to TRBD1. This sequence was found in a man aged 65 to 85 with acute or convalescent COVID-19. In nucleotides, the CDR3 is TGTGCCAGCAGTCCCTGGACAGGGCTTTCTGAAGCTTTCTTT. Protein product: CASSPWTGLSEAFF.